These T cell receptor beta chains were read from a single sample in a study of immune evolution from preneoplasia to lung adenocarcinoma. Only in-frame clones appear in the TCRdb table, and some are missing; sequencing was by immunoSEQ multiplex PCR. The repertoire has under 9,500 clones, 79% of them found once; the top ten carry around 8.8%. The sequenced sample was FFPE minimally invasive lung adenocarcinoma tissue. The receptor source for this set is a person aged 70 to 85 with lung adenocarcinoma. The CDR3 runs from the conserved cysteine through the conserved F or W. Each record gives: D gene, CDR3 length, clone size, V gene, J gene, CDR3 protein, CDR3 DNA. The D gene is left open where the match is weak. Expanded clones get a size class; other rows say once, few or many, or leave the size out.

d_gene: -; len: 13; abundance: -; v_gene: TRBV10-1; j_gene: TRBJ1-5; CDR3aa: CASFPRQDQPQHF; CDR3nt: TGCGCCAGCTTCCCACGACAGGATCAGCCCCAGCATTTT
d_gene: -; len: 14; abundance: once; v_gene: TRBV11-3; j_gene: TRBJ2-1; CDR3aa: CASSLGGNYNEQFF; CDR3nt: TGTGCCAGCAGCTTAGGAGGGAACTACAATGAGCAGTTCTTC
d_gene: TRBD1; len: 14; abundance: -; v_gene: TRBV6-5; j_gene: TRBJ2-2; CDR3aa: CASKLGQWAGELFF; CDR3nt: TGTGCCAGCAAACTGGGACAGTGGGCCGGGGAGCTGTTTTTT
d_gene: -; len: 16; abundance: -; v_gene: TRBV9; j_gene: TRBJ1-1; CDR3aa: CASSVVRTAANVEAFF; CDR3nt: TGTGCCAGCAGCGTAGTCCGGACGGCGGCCAACGTTGAAGCTTTCTTT
d_gene: -; len: 12; abundance: -; v_gene: TRBV7-8; j_gene: TRBJ2-1; CDR3aa: CASRGAYNEQFF; CDR3nt: TGTGCCAGTAGGGGTGCCTACAATGAGCAGTTCTTC
d_gene: -; len: 12; abundance: -; v_gene: TRBV19; j_gene: TRBJ1-1; CDR3aa: CASSFGGTEAFF; CDR3nt: TGTGCCAGTAGTTTCGGTGGCACTGAAGCTTTCTTT
d_gene: -; len: 13; abundance: -; v_gene: TRBV6-5; j_gene: TRBJ2-2; CDR3aa: CASSFTNTGELFF; CDR3nt: TGTGCCAGCAGTTTCACCAACACCGGGGAGCTGTTTTTT
d_gene: -; len: 13; abundance: once; v_gene: TRBV6-1; j_gene: TRBJ1-2; CDR3aa: CASTVDRDYGYTF; CDR3nt: TGTGCCAGCACAGTGGATCGCGACTATGGCTACACCTTC
d_gene: -; len: 15; abundance: -; v_gene: TRBV5-8; j_gene: TRBJ1-3; CDR3aa: CASSLGEASGNTIYF; CDR3nt: TGTGCCAGCAGCTTGGGAGAGGCCTCTGGAAACACCATATATTTT
d_gene: -; len: 15; abundance: -; v_gene: TRBV7-2; j_gene: TRBJ1-3; CDR3aa: CASSLRAYSGNTIYF; CDR3nt: TGTGCCAGCAGCCTCAGGGCATACTCTGGAAACACCATATATTTT
d_gene: -; len: 15; abundance: -; v_gene: TRBV19; j_gene: TRBJ2-7; CDR3aa: CASSITQGGAYEQYF; CDR3nt: TGTGCCAGTAGTATTACGCAGGGGGGGGCCTACGAGCAGTACTTC
d_gene: TRBD2; len: 15; abundance: -; v_gene: TRBV10-2; j_gene: TRBJ2-7; CDR3aa: CASSKSGTTTYEQYF; CDR3nt: TGCGCCAGCAGTAAATCCGGGACTACCACCTACGAGCAGTACTTC
d_gene: -; len: 15; abundance: -; v_gene: TRBV11-2; j_gene: TRBJ1-3; CDR3aa: CASSSTGSSGNTIYF; CDR3nt: TGTGCCAGCAGCTCCACAGGGAGCTCTGGAAACACCATATATTTT
d_gene: TRBD1; len: 18; abundance: -; v_gene: TRBV6-4; j_gene: TRBJ2-7; CDR3aa: CASSDGPPQDRAHDEQYF; CDR3nt: TGTGCCAGCAGTGACGGACCTCCTCAGGACAGGGCTCATGACGAGCAGTACTTC
d_gene: -; len: 15; abundance: -; v_gene: TRBV5-1; j_gene: TRBJ1-1; CDR3aa: CASSPGGSANTEAFF; CDR3nt: TGCGCCAGCAGCCCGGGGGGTAGTGCCAACACTGAAGCTTTCTTT
d_gene: -; len: 12; abundance: -; v_gene: TRBV6-1; j_gene: TRBJ2-3; CDR3aa: CASSERGDTQYF; CDR3nt: TGTGCCAGCAGTGAAAGGGGAGATACGCAGTATTTT
d_gene: -; len: 14; abundance: -; v_gene: TRBV19; j_gene: TRBJ1-1; CDR3aa: CASTPQGYSTEAFF; CDR3nt: TGTGCCAGTACCCCTCAGGGCTATAGCACTGAAGCTTTCTTT
d_gene: -; len: 14; abundance: -; v_gene: TRBV7-8; j_gene: TRBJ2-4; CDR3aa: CASSPTGEGDIQYF; CDR3nt: TGTGCCAGCAGCCCGACAGGGGAGGGGGACATTCAGTACTTC
d_gene: -; len: 15; abundance: -; v_gene: TRBV19; j_gene: TRBJ2-3; CDR3aa: CASSMAAVGTDTQYF; CDR3nt: TGTGCCAGTAGTATGGCAGCGGTAGGGACAGATACGCAGTATTTT
d_gene: TRBD1; len: 16; abundance: -; v_gene: TRBV19; j_gene: TRBJ1-1; CDR3aa: CASSLTGGALATEAFF; CDR3nt: TGTGCCAGTAGTTTAACAGGGGGCGCATTGGCCACTGAAGCTTTCTTT
d_gene: -; len: 16; abundance: few; v_gene: TRBV2; j_gene: TRBJ1-5; CDR3aa: CAVSGGRGWRNQPQHF; CDR3nt: TGTGCCGTATCGGGGGGGAGAGGTTGGCGCAATCAGCCCCAGCATTTT
d_gene: -; len: 13; abundance: -; v_gene: TRBV2; j_gene: TRBJ2-5; CDR3aa: CASSPDSQETQYF; CDR3nt: TGTGCCAGCAGTCCAGACAGCCAAGAGACCCAGTACTTC
d_gene: -; len: 11; abundance: -; v_gene: TRBV7-3; j_gene: TRBJ2-3; CDR3aa: CASSLSGTQYF; CDR3nt: TGTGCCAGCAGCCTCTCCGGAACGCAGTATTTT
d_gene: -; len: 15; abundance: few; v_gene: TRBV27; j_gene: TRBJ2-3; CDR3aa: CASSLTPFDTDTQYF; CDR3nt: TGTGCCAGCAGTTTAACACCTTTCGACACAGATACGCAGTATTTT
d_gene: -; len: 14; abundance: -; v_gene: TRBV30; j_gene: TRBJ1-5; CDR3aa: CAWSRPWQNQPQHF; CDR3nt: TGTGCCTGGAGTCGTCCTTGGCAAAACCAGCCCCAGCATTTT
d_gene: -; len: 16; abundance: -; v_gene: TRBV5-4; j_gene: TRBJ2-2; CDR3aa: CASSLSRRSNTGELFF; CDR3nt: TGTGCCAGCAGCTTGAGCAGGCGCTCGAACACCGGGGAGCTGTTTTTT
d_gene: -; len: 13; abundance: -; v_gene: TRBV9; j_gene: TRBJ2-2; CDR3aa: CASSVGGSGELFF; CDR3nt: TGTGCCAGCAGCGTAGGTGGGTCCGGGGAGCTGTTTTTT
d_gene: -; len: 12; abundance: -; v_gene: TRBV7-9; j_gene: TRBJ2-1; CDR3aa: CASGLVREEQFF; CDR3nt: TGTGCCAGTGGGTTGGTCCGGGAGGAGCAGTTCTTC
d_gene: -; len: 17; abundance: -; v_gene: TRBV7-3; j_gene: TRBJ2-6; CDR3aa: CASSQERIGSGANVLTF; CDR3nt: TGTGCCAGCAGTCAGGAGAGGATTGGCTCTGGGGCCAACGTCCTGACTTTC
d_gene: TRBD2; len: 16; abundance: -; v_gene: TRBV7-3; j_gene: TRBJ2-1; CDR3aa: CASSLGTSGRRNEQFF; CDR3nt: TGTGCCAGCAGCTTGGGGACTAGCGGGAGGAGGAATGAGCAGTTCTTC
d_gene: -; len: 13; abundance: -; v_gene: TRBV18; j_gene: TRBJ2-2; CDR3aa: CASSPPNTGELFF; CDR3nt: TGTGCCAGCTCACCACCGAACACCGGGGAGCTGTTTTTT
d_gene: TRBD2; len: 15; abundance: -; v_gene: TRBV19; j_gene: TRBJ2-5; CDR3aa: CASSIASGGPETQYF; CDR3nt: TGTGCCAGTAGTATAGCTAGCGGGGGGCCGGAGACCCAGTACTTC
d_gene: TRBD1; len: 16; abundance: -; v_gene: TRBV19; j_gene: TRBJ2-2; CDR3aa: CASSSGQAPPRGELFF; CDR3nt: TGTGCCAGTAGTAGCGGACAGGCCCCACCACGTGGGGAGCTGTTTTTT
d_gene: -; len: 13; abundance: once; v_gene: TRBV6-4; j_gene: TRBJ2-2; CDR3aa: CASRGREAGELFF; CDR3nt: TGTGCCAGCAGAGGTAGAGAAGCCGGGGAGCTGTTTTTT
d_gene: -; len: 11; abundance: -; v_gene: TRBV6-4; j_gene: TRBJ2-2; CDR3aa: CASSEGGELFF; CDR3nt: TGTGCCAGCAGTGAGGGCGGGGAGCTGTTTTTT
d_gene: TRBD2; len: 16; abundance: once; v_gene: TRBV4-2; j_gene: TRBJ2-7; CDR3aa: CASSQDHSLAAYEQYF; CDR3nt: TGTGCCAGCAGCCAAGATCATAGCCTAGCGGCTTATGAGCAGTACTTC
d_gene: TRBD1; len: 14; abundance: few; v_gene: TRBV19; j_gene: TRBJ2-3; CDR3aa: CATLDQGGTDTQYF; CDR3nt: TGTGCCACCCTAGACCAGGGGGGCACAGATACGCAGTATTTT
d_gene: -; len: 15; abundance: -; v_gene: TRBV30; j_gene: TRBJ1-1; CDR3aa: CAWSDIAAGDTEAFF; CDR3nt: TGTGCCTGGAGTGACATCGCCGCCGGGGACACTGAAGCTTTCTTT
d_gene: -; len: 14; abundance: -; v_gene: TRBV19; j_gene: TRBJ1-5; CDR3aa: CASAQGEGRSPQHF; CDR3nt: TGTGCCAGCGCACAGGGTGAGGGCCGTTCGCCCCAGCATTTT
d_gene: -; len: 15; abundance: -; v_gene: TRBV5-1; j_gene: TRBJ1-4; CDR3aa: CASSFSGGRDEKLFF; CDR3nt: TGCGCCAGCAGCTTTTCCGGTGGGCGGGATGAAAAACTGTTTTTT
d_gene: TRBD1; len: 16; abundance: large; v_gene: TRBV19; j_gene: TRBJ2-7; CDR3aa: CASSLDWTGYLKEQYF; CDR3nt: TGTGCCAGTAGCCTCGACTGGACAGGATATTTGAAGGAGCAGTACTTC
d_gene: -; len: 13; abundance: -; v_gene: TRBV28; j_gene: TRBJ2-7; CDR3aa: CASSFKLTYEQYF; CDR3nt: TGTGCCAGCAGTTTTAAGTTAACCTACGAGCAGTACTTC
d_gene: TRBD2; len: 19; abundance: -; v_gene: TRBV4-1; j_gene: TRBJ2-7; CDR3aa: CASSQDKSSGLVFIYEQYF; CDR3nt: TGCGCCAGCAGCCAAGATAAATCTTCGGGACTAGTTTTTATCTACGAGCAGTACTTC
d_gene: -; len: 15; abundance: -; v_gene: TRBV4-3; j_gene: TRBJ2-2; CDR3aa: CASSREHGGPGELFF; CDR3nt: TGCGCCAGCAGCCGAGAGCATGGAGGGCCCGGGGAGCTGTTTTTT
d_gene: -; len: 12; abundance: once; v_gene: TRBV7-2; j_gene: TRBJ1-5; CDR3aa: CASSLLNQPQHF; CDR3nt: TGTGCCAGCAGCTTACTGAATCAGCCCCAGCATTTT
d_gene: TRBD2; len: 16; abundance: -; v_gene: TRBV29-1; j_gene: TRBJ2-3; CDR3aa: CSVPRSSGGVVDTQYF; CDR3nt: TGCAGCGTGCCACGGTCTAGCGGGGGGGTGGTAGATACGCAGTATTTT
d_gene: -; len: 14; abundance: -; v_gene: TRBV7-9; j_gene: TRBJ1-2; CDR3aa: CASSSESRGNGYTF; CDR3nt: TGTGCCAGCAGCTCCGAAAGTAGAGGTAACGGCTACACCTTC
d_gene: TRBD1; len: 16; abundance: few; v_gene: TRBV7-9; j_gene: TRBJ2-2; CDR3aa: CASSAVTGGLTGELFF; CDR3nt: TGTGCCAGCAGCGCCGTGACAGGGGGCCTTACCGGGGAGCTGTTTTTT
d_gene: TRBD1; len: 14; abundance: -; v_gene: TRBV15; j_gene: TRBJ2-7; CDR3aa: CATSREQGATEQYF; CDR3nt: TGTGCCACCAGCAGGGAACAGGGGGCGACCGAGCAGTACTTC